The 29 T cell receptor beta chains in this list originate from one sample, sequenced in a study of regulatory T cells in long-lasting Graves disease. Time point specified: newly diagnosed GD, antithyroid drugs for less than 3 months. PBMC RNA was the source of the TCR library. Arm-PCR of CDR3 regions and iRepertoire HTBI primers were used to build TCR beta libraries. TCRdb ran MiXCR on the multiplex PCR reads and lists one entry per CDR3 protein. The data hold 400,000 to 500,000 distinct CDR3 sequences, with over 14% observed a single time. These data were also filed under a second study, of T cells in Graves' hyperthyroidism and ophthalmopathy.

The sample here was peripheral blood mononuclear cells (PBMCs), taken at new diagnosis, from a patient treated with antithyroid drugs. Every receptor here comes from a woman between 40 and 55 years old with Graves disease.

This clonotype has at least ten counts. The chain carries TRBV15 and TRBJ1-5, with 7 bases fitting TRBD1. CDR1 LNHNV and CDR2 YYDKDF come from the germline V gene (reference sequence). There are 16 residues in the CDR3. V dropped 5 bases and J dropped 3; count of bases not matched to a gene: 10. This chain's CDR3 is CATSHKWDSPNQPQHF. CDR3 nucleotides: TGTGCCACCAGCCACAAGTGGGACAGTCCCAATCAGCCCCAGCATTTT. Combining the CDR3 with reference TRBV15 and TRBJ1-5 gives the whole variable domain DAMVIQNPRYQVTQFGKPVTLSCSQTLNHNVMYWYQQKSSQAPKLLFHYYDKDFNNEADTPDNFQSRRPNTSFCFLDIRSPGLGDTAMYLCATSHKWDSPNQPQHFGDGTRLSIL.

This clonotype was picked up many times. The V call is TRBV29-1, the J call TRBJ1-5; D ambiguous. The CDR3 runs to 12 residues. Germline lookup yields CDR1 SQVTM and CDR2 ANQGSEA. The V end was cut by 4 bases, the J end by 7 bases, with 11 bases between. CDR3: CSVGDGEQPQHF. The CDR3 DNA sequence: TGCAGCGTTGGGGATGGGGAACAGCCCCAGCATTTT.

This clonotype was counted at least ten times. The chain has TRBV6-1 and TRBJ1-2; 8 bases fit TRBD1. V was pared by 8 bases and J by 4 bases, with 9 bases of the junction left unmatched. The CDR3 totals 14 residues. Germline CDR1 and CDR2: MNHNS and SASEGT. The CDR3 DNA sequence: TGTGCCAGCCGAGCTTCGCAGGGGGCCTATGGCTACACCTTC. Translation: CASRASQGAYGYTF.

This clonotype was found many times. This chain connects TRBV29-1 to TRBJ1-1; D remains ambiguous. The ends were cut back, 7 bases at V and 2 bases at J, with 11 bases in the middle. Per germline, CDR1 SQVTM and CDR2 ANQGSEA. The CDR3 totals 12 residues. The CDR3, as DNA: TGCAGCGGATCTCAGGTCAACACTGAAGCTTTCTTT. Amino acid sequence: CSGSQVNTEAFF.

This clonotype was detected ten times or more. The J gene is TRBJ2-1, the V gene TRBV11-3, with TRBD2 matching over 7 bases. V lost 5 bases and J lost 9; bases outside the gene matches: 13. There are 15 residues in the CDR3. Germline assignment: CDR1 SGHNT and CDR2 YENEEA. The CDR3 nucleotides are TGTGCCAGCAGCCGCGGGGAGTGGGACTATGGTGAGCAGTTCTTC. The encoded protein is CASSRGEWDYGEQFF.

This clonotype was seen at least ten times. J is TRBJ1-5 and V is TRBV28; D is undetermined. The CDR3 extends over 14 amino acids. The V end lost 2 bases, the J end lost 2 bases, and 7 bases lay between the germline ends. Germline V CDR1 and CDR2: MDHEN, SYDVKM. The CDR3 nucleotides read TGTGCCAGCAGTTTAGGTGAACGCAATCAGCCCCAGCATTTT. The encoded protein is CASSLGERNQPQHF.

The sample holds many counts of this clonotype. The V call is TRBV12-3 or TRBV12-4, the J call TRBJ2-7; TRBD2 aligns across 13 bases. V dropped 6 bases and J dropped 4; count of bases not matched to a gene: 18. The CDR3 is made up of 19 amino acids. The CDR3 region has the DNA TGTGCCAGCAGACATGGGGGATCGGGACTAGCGGGATCGATTTACGAGCAGTACTTC. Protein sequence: CASRHGGSGLAGSIYEQYF.

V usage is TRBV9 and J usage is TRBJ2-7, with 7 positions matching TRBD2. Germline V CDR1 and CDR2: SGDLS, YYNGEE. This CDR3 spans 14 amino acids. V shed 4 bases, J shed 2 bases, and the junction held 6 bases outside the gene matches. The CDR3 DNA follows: TGTGCCAGCAGCCAAAGCGGGAACACCTACGAGCAGTACTTC. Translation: CASSQSGNTYEQYF.

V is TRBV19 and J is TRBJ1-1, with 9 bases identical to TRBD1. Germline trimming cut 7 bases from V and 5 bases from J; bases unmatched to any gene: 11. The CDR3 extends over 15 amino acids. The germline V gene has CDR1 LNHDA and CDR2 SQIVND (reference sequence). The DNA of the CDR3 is TGTGCCAGTACTTCGTCAGACAGGGGGGGAACTGAAGCTTTCTTT. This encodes CASTSSDRGGTEAFF.

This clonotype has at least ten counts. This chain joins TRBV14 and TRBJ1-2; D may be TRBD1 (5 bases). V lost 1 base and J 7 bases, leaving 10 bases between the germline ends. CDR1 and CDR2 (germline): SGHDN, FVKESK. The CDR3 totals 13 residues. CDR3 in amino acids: CASSQVGTRGYTF. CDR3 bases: TGTGCCAGCAGCCAAGTGGGGACGCGTGGCTACACCTTC.

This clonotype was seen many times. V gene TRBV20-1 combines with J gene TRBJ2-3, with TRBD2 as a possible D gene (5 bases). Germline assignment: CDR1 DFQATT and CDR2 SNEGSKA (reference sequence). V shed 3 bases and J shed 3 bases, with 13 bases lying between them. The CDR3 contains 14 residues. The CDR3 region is CSARGALGTDTQYF. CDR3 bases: TGCAGTGCTAGGGGCGCACTAGGTACAGATACGCAGTATTTT.

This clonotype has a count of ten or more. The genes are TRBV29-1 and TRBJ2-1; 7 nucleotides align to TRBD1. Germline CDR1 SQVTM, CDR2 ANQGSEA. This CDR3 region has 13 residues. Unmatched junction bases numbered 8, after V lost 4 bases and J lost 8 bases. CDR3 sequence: CSVVGDQGDEQFF. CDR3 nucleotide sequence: TGCAGCGTTGTTGGAGACCAGGGGGATGAGCAGTTCTTC.

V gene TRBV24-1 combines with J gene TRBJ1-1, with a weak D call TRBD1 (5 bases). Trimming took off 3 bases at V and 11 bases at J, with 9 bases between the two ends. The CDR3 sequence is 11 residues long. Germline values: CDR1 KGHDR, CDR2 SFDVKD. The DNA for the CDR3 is TGTGCCACCAGTGATGGGGGTTATGCTTTCTTT. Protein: CATSDGGYAFF.

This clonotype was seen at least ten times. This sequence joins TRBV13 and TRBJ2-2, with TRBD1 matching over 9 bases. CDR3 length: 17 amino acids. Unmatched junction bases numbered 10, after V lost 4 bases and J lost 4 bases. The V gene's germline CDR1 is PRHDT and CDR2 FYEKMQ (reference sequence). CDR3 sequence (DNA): TGTGCCAGCAGCTCCCGGGACAGGGAAAAGAGCACCGGGGAGCTGTTTTTT. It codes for CASSSRDREKSTGELFF.

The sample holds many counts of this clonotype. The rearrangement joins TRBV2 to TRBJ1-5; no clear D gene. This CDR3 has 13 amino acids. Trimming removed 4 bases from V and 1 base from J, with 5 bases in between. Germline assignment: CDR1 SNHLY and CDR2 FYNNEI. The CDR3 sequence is CASSADSNQPQHF. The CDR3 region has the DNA TGTGCCAGCAGTGCCGACAGCAATCAGCCCCAGCATTTT.

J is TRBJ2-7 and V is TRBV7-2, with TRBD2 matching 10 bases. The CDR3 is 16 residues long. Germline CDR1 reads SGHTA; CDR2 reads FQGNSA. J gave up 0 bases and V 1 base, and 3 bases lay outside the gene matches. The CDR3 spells CASSLVGTSVSYEQYF. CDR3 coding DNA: TGTGCCAGCAGCTTAGTTGGGACTAGCGTCTCCTACGAGCAGTACTTC.

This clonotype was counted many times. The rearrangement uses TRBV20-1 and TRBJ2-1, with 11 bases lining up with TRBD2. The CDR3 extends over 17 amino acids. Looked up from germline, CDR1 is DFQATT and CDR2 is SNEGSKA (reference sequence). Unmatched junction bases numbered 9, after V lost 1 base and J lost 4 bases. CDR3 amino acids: CSARGLAGGFIYNEQFF. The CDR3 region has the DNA TGCAGTGCTAGAGGGCTAGCGGGAGGTTTCATTTACAATGAGCAGTTCTTC.

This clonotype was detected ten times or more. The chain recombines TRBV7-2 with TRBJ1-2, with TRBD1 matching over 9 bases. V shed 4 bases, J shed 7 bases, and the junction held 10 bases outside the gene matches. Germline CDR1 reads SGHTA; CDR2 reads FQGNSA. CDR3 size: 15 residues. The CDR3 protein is CASSSYRGQGSGYTF. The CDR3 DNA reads TGTGCCAGCAGCTCCTACAGGGGGCAAGGGAGTGGCTACACCTTC.

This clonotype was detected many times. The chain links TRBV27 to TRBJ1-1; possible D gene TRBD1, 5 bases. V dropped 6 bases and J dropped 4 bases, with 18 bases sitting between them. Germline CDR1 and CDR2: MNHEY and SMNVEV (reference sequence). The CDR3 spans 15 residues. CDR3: CASSPDWGSTTEAFF. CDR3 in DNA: TGTGCCAGCAGCCCGGACTGGGGCTCGACCACTGAAGCTTTCTTT.

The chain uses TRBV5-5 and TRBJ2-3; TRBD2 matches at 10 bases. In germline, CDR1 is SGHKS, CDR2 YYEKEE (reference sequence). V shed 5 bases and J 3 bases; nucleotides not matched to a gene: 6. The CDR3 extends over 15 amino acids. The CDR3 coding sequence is TGTGCCAGCAGTTCGCTACTAGCGGGGACAGATACGCAGTATTTT. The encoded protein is CASSSLLAGTDTQYF. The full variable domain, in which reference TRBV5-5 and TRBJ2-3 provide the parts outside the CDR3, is DAGVTQSPTHLIKTRGQQVTLRCSPISGHKSVSWYQQVLGQGPQFIFQYYEKEERGRGNFPDRFSARQFPNYSSELNVNALLLGDSALYLCASSSLLAGTDTQYFGPGTRLTVL.

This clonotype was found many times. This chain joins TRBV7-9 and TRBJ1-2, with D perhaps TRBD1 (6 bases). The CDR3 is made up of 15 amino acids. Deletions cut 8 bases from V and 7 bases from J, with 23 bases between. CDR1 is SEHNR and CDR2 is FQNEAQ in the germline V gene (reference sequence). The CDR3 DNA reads TGTGCCAGCTCTCCCTCGGGGGGCTCGGAAATTGGCTACACCTTC. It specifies CASSPSGGSEIGYTF.

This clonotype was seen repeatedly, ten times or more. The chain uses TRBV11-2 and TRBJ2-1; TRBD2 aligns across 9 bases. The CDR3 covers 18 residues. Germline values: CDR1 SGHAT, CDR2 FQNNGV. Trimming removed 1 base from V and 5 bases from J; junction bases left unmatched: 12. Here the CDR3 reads CASSLAWREGPINNEQFF. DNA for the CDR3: TGTGCCAGCAGCTTAGCGTGGCGGGAGGGCCCCATAAACAATGAGCAGTTCTTC. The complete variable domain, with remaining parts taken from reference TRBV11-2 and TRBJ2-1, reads EAGVAQSPRYKIIEKRQSVAFWCNPISGHATLYWYQQILGQGPKLLIQFQNNGVVDDSQLPKDRFSAERLKGVDSTLKIQPAKLEDSAVYLCASSLAWREGPINNEQFFGPGTRLTVL.

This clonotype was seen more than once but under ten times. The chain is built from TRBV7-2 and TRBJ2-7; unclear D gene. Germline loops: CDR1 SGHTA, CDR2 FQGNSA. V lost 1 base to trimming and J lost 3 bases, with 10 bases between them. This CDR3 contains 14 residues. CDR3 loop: CASSLGRTYYEQYF. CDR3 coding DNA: TGTGCCAGCAGCTTAGGTCGGACCTACTACGAGCAGTACTTC.

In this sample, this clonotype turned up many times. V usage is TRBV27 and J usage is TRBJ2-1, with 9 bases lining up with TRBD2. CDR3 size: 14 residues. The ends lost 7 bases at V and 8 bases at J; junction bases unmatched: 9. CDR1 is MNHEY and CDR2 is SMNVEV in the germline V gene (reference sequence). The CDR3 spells CASTEAGGGDEQFF. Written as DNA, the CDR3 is TGTGCCAGCACGGAAGCGGGAGGAGGAGATGAGCAGTTCTTC.

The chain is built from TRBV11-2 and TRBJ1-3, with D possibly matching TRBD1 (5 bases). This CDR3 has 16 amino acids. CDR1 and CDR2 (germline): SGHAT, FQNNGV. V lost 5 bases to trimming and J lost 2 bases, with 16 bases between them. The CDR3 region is CASSPGRDSPGNTIYF. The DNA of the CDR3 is TGTGCCAGCAGCCCCGGCAGAGACAGCCCTGGAAACACCATATATTTT.

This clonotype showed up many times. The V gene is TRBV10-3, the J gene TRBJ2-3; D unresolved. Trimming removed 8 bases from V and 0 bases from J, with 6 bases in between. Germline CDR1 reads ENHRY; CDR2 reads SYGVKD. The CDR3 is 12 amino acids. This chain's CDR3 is CAIRGSTDTQYF. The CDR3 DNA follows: TGTGCCATCCGCGGTAGCACAGATACGCAGTATTTT.

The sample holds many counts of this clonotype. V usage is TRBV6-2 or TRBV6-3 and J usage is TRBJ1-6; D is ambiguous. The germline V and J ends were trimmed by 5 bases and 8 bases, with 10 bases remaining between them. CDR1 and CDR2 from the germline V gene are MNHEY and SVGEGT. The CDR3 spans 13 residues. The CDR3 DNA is TGTGCCAGCAGTAGACACGTGGATTCACCCCTCCACTTT. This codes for CASSRHVDSPLHF.

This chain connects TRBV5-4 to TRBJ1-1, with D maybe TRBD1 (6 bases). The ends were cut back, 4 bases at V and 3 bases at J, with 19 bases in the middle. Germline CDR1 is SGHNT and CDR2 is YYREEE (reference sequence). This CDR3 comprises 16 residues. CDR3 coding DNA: TGTGCCAGCAGCCCTCCTACGGGGGCTGGGGACACTGAAGCTTTCTTT. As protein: CASSPPTGAGDTEAFF.

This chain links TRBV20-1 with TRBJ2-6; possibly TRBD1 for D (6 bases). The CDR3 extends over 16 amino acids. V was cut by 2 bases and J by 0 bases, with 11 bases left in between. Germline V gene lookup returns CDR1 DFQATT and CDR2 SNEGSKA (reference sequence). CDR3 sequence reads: CSARHRVSSGANVLTF. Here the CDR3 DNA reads TGCAGTGCTAGACACAGGGTGAGCTCTGGGGCCAACGTCCTGACTTTC.